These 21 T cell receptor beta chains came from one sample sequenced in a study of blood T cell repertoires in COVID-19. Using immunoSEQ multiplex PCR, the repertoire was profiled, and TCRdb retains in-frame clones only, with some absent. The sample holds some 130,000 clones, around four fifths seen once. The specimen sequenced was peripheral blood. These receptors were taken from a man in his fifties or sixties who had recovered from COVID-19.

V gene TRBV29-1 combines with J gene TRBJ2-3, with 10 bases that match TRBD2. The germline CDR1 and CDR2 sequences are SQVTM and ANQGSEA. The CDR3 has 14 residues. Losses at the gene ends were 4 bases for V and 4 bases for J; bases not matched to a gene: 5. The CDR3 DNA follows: TGCAGCGTTGGGCCTAGCGGGAGCTCAGATACGCAGTATTTT. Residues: CSVGPSGSSDTQYF.

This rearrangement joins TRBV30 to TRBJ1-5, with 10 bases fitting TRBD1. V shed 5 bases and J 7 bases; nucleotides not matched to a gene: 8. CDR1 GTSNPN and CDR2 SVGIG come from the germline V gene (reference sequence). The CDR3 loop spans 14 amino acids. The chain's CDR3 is CAWCPDRGGQPQHF. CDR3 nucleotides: TGTGCCTGGTGCCCGGACAGGGGGGGCCAGCCCCAGCATTTT. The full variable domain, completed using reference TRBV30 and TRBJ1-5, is SQTIHQWPATLVQPVGSPLSLECTVEGTSNPNLYWYRQAAGRGLQLLFYSVGIGQISSEVPQNLSASRPQDRQFILSSKKLLLSDSGFYLCAWCPDRGGQPQHFGDGTRLSIL.

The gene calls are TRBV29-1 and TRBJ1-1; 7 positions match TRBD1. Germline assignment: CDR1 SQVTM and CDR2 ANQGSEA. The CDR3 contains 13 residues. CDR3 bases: TGCAGTGTTAATACAGGGGCGGACACTGAAGCTTTCTTT. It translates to CSVNTGADTEAFF.

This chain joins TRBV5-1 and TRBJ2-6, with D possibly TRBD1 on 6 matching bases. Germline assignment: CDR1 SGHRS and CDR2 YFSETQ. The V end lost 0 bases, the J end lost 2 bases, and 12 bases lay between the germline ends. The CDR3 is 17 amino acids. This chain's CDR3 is CASSLVTGKAGANVLTF. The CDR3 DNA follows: TGCGCCAGCAGCTTGGTTACAGGGAAGGCTGGGGCCAACGTCCTGACTTTC. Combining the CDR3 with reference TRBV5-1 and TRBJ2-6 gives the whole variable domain KAGVTQTPRYLIKTRGQQVTLSCSPISGHRSVSWYQQTPGQGLQFLFEYFSETQRNKGNFPGRFSGRQFSNSRSEMNVSTLELGDSALYLCASSLVTGKAGANVLTFGAGSRLTVL.

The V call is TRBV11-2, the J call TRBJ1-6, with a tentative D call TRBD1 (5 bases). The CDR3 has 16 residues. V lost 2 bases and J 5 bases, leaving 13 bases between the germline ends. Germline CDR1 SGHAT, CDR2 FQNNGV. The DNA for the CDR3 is TGTGCCAGCAGCTTACGGACATATGGGGATAATTCACCCCTCCACTTT. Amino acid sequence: CASSLRTYGDNSPLHF.

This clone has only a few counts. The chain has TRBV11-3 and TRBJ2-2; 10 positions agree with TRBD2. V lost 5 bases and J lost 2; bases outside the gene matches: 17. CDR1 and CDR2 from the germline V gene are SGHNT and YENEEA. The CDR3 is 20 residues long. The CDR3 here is CASSRASLLAGDGNTGELFF. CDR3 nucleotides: TGTGCCAGCAGCCGCGCGTCTCTCCTAGCGGGAGATGGAAACACCGGGGAGCTGTTTTTT.

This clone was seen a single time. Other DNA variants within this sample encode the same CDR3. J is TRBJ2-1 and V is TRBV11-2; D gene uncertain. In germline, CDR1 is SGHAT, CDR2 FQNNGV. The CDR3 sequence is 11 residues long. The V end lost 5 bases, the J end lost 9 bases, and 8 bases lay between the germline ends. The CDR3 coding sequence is TGTGCCAGCAGCGTAGCCGGTGAGCAGTTCTTC. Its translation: CASSVAGEQFF.

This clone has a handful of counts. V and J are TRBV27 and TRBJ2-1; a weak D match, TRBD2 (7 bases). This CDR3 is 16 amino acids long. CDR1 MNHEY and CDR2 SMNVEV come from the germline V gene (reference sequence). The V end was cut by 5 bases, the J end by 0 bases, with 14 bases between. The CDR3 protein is CASSPGGRGSYNEQFF. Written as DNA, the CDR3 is TGTGCCAGCAGTCCCGGGGGGCGAGGCTCCTACAATGAGCAGTTCTTC.

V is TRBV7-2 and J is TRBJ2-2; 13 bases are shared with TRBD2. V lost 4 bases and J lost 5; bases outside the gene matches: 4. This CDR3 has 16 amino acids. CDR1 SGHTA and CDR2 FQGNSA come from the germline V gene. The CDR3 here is CASSYPGLAGTGELFF. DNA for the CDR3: TGTGCCAGCAGCTATCCGGGACTAGCGGGGACCGGGGAGCTGTTTTTT.

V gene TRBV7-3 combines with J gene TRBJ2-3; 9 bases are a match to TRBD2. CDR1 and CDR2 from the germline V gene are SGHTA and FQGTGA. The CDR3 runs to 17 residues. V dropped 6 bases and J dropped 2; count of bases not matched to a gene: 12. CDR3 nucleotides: TGTGCCAGCAGTCTAGGGGCGGGAGGGCCTACCACAGATACGCAGTATTTT. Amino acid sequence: CASSLGAGGPTTDTQYF.

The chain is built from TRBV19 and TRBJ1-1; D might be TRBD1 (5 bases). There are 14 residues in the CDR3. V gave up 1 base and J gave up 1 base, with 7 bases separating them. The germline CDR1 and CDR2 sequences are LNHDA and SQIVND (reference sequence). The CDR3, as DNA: TGTGCCAGTAGTATAGCACAGGCGAACACTGAAGCTTTCTTT. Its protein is CASSIAQANTEAFF.

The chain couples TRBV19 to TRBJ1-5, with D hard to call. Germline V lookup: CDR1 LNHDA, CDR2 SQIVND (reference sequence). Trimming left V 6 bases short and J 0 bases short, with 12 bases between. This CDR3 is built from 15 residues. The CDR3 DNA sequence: TGTGCCAGTAGCGCACAATACTATAGCAATCAGCCCCAGCATTTT. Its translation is CASSAQYYSNQPQHF.

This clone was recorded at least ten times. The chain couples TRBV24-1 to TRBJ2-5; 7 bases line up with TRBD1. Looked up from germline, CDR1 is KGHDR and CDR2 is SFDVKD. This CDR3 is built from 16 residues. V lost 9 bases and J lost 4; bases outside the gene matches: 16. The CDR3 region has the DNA TGTGCCACCGGCTCCCACCTCACAGGGGCCGGAGAGACCCAGTACTTC. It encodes CATGSHLTGAGETQYF.

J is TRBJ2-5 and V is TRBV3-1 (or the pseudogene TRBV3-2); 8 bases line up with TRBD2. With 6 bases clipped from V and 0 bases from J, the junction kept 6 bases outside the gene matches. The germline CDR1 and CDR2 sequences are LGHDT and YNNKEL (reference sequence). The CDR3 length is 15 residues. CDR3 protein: CASRDNSGDQETQYF. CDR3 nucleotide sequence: TGTGCCAGCAGAGATAATAGCGGGGACCAAGAGACCCAGTACTTC.

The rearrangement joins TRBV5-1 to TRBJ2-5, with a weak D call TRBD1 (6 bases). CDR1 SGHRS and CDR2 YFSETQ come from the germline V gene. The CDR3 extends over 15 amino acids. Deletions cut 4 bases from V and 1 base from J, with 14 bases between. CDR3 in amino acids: CASSRMGTSQETQYF. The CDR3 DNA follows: TGCGCCAGCAGCAGAATGGGGACATCCCAAGAGACCCAGTACTTC. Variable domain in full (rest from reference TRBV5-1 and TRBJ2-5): KAGVTQTPRYLIKTRGQQVTLSCSPISGHRSVSWYQQTPGQGLQFLFEYFSETQRNKGNFPGRFSGRQFSNSRSEMNVSTLELGDSALYLCASSRMGTSQETQYFGPGTRLLVL.

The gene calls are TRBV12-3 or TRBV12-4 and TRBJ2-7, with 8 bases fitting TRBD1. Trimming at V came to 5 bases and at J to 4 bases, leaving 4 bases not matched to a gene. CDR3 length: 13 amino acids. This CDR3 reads CASSQGQGYEQYF. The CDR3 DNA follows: TGTGCCAGCAGTCAAGGACAGGGTTACGAGCAGTACTTC.

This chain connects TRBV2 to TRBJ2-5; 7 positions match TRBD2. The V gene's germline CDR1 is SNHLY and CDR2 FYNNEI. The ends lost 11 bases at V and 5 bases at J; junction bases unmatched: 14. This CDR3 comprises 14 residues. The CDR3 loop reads CACSTEAGVETQYF. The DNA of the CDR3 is TGTGCCTGCTCTACGGAGGCGGGGGTGGAGACCCAGTACTTC. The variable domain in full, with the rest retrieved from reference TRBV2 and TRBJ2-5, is EPEVTQTPSHQVTQMGQEVILRCVPISNHLYFYWYRQILGQKVEFLVSFYNNEISEKSEIFDDQFSVERPDGSNFTLKIRSTKLEDSAMYFCACSTEAGVETQYFGPGTRLLVL.

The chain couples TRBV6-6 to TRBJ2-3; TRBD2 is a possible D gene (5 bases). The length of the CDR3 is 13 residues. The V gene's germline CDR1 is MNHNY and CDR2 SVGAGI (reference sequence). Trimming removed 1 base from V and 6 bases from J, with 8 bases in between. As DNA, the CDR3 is TGTGCCAGCAGTTACTACGGGGTTGATACGCAGTATTTT. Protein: CASSYYGVDTQYF.

CDR3 sequence: CASSNQGAMNTEAFF. The CDR3 coding sequence is TGTGCCAGCAGCAATCAGGGGGCGATGAACACTGAAGCTTTCTTT. The chain links TRBV11-2 to TRBJ1-1; the match to TRBD1 covers 8 bases. CDR1 and CDR2 from the germline V gene are SGHAT and FQNNGV. The CDR3 length is 15 residues. Trimming removed 5 bases from V and 0 bases from J; junction bases left unmatched: 5.

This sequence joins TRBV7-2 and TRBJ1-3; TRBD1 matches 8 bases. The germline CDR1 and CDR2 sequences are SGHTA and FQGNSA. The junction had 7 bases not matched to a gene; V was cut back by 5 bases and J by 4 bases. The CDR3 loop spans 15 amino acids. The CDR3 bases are TGTGCCAGCAGCGGATCGACAGGGGTCGGAAACACCATATATTTT. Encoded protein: CASSGSTGVGNTIYF. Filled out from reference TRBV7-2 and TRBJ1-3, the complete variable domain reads GAGVSQSPSNKVTEKGKDVELRCDPISGHTALYWYRQSLGQGLEFLIYFQGNSAPDKSGLPSDRFSAERTGGSVSTLTIQRTQQEDSAVYLCASSGSTGVGNTIYFGEGSWLTVV.

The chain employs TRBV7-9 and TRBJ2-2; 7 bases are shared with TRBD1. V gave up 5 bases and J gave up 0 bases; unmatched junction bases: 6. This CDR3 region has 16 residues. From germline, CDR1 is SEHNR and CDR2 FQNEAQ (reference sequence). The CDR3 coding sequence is TGTGCCAGCAGCCCGGACAGGTCGGCGAACACCGGGGAGCTGTTTTTT. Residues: CASSPDRSANTGELFF. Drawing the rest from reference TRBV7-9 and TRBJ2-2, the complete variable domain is DTGVSQNPRHKITKRGQNVTFRCDPISEHNRLYWYRQTLGQGPEFLTYFQNEAQLEKSRLLSDRFSAERPKGSFSTLEIQRTEQGDSAMYLCASSPDRSANTGELFFGEGSRLTVL.